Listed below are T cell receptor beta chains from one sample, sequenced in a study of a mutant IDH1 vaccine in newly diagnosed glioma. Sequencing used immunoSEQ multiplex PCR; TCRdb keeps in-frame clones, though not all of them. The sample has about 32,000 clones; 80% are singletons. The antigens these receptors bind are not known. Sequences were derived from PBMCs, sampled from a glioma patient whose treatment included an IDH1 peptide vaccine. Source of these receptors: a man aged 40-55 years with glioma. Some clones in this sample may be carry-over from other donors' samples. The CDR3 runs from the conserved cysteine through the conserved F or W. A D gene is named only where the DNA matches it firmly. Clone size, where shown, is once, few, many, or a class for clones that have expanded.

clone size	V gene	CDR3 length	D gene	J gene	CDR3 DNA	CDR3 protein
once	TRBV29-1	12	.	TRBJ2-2	TGCAGCGTTGCAGGCTATACCGGGGAGCTGTTTTTT	CSVAGYTGELFF
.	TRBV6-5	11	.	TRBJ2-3	TGTGCCAGCAGTAACGGAGATACGCAGTATTTT	CASSNGDTQYF
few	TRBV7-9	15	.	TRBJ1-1	TGTGCCAGCAGCTTAGGAAGCCTAGGACCCACTGAAGCTTTCTTT	CASSLGSLGPTEAFF
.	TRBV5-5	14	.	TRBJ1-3	TGTGCCAGCAGCTTGGCCGGGGGTGGAAACACCATATATTTT	CASSLAGGGNTIYF
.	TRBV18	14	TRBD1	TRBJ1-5	TGTGCCAGCTCACCTGGGACAGGCGCTCAGCCCCAGCATTTT	CASSPGTGAQPQHF
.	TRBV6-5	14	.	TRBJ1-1	TGTGCCAGCAGTCGTTCGGCCCCAAACACTGAAGCTTTCTTT	CASSRSAPNTEAFF
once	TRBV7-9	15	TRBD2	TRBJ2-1	TGTGCCAGCAGCCTAAGGACTAGCGGACGCAATGAGCAGTTCTTC	CASSLRTSGRNEQFF
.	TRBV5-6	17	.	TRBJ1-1	TGTGCCAGCAGCTGGGGGGGGACGGCGGGTTGGGACACTGAAGCTTTCTTT	CASSWGGTAGWDTEAFF
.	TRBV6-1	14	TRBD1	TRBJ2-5	TGTGCCAGCAGTGGACAGGGGGCTTATGAGACCCAGTACTTC	CASSGQGAYETQYF
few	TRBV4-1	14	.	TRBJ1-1	TGCGCCAGCAGCCCCGGGGGGACGACAACTGAAGCTTTCTTT	CASSPGGTTTEAFF
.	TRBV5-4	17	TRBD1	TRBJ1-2	TGTGCCAGCAGCCCAAACCCGGACAGGGGACGTACCTATGGCTACACCTTC	CASSPNPDRGRTYGYTF
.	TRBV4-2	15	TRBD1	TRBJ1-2	TGTGCCAGCAGCCAAGAAGCCAGGGGGGATTATGGCTACACCTTC	CASSQEARGDYGYTF
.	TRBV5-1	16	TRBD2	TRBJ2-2	TGCGCCAGCATGGCTAGCGGGGGGGCCTTGGCCGGGGAGCTGTTTTTT	CASMASGGALAGELFF
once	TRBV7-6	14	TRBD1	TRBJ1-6	TGTGCCAGCAGCCCCTCGACAGGGTATTCACCCCTCCACTTT	CASSPSTGYSPLHF
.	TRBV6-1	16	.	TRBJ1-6	TGTGCCAGCAGTGAACAGGCAGGGCCTTATAATTCACCCCTCCACTTT	CASSEQAGPYNSPLHF
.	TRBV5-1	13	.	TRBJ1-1	TGCGCCAGCAGCTACGGAGGGGACACTGAAGCTTTCTTT	CASSYGGDTEAFF
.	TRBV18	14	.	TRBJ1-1	TGTGCCAGCTCACTGGTGGGGATGAACACTGAAGCTTTCTTT	CASSLVGMNTEAFF
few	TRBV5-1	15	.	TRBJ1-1	TGCGCCAGCAGCTTAGGTGGGACAACTAATCATGAAGCTTTCTTT	CASSLGGTTNHEAFF
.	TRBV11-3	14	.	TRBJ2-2	TGTGCCAGCAGCTGGGGACGGACGACCGGGGAGCTGTTTTTT	CASSWGRTTGELFF
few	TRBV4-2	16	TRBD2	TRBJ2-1	TGTGCCAGCAGCCAAGAGGCTAGCGGGGGGTACAATGAGCAGTTCTTC	CASSQEASGGYNEQFF
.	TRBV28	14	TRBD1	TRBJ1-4	TGTGCCAGCAGTATGACAGGGTTAGGGGAAAAACTGTTTTTT	CASSMTGLGEKLFF
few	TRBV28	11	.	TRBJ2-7	TGTGCCAGCAGTCGCCGGGGCGAGCAGTACTTC	CASSRRGEQYF
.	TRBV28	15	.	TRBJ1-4	TGTGCCAGCAGCCCCCCGTCAGCTGGTAATGAAAAACTGTTTTTT	CASSPPSAGNEKLFF
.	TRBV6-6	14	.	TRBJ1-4	TGTGCCAGCAGTCCGACCTCAACTAATGAAAAACTGTTTTTT	CASSPTSTNEKLFF
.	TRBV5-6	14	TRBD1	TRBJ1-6	TGTGCCAGCAGACAGGGACAGTTCAATTCACCCCTCCACTTT	CASRQGQFNSPLHF
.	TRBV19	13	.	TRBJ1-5	TGTGCCAGTAGTTTGGTCTCTAATCAGCCCCAGCATTTT	CASSLVSNQPQHF
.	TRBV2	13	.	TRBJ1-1	TGTGCCAGCAGTGAAGGATTACACACTGAAGCTTTCTTT	CASSEGLHTEAFF
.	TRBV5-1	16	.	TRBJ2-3	TGCGCCAGCAGCCTAGAAGGAGGACTTAGCACAGATACGCAGTATTTT	CASSLEGGLSTDTQYF
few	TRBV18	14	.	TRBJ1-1	TGTGCCAGCTCACCCTCGACAGGGAACACTGAAGCTTTCTTT	CASSPSTGNTEAFF
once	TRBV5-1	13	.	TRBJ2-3	TGCGCCAGCAGTTATAGGGGCGCAGATACGCAGTATTTT	CASSYRGADTQYF
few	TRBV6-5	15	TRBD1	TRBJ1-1	TGTGCCAGCAGCCTGCGGACAGGGGAGAACACTGAAGCTTTCTTT	CASSLRTGENTEAFF
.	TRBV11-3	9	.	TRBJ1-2	TGTGCCCGCGGTGACGGCTACACCTTC	CARGDGYTF
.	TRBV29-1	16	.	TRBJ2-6	TGCAGCGTTGATGGGGACATACGCTCTGGGGCCAACGTCCTGACTTTC	CSVDGDIRSGANVLTF
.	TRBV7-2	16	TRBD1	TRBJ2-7	TGTGCCAGCAGCTTGGACGGGACAGGTTGGGGGGAGGAGCAGTACTTC	CASSLDGTGWGEEQYF
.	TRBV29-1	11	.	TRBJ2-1	TGCAGCGTTTATTCCTACAATGAGCAGTTCTTC	CSVYSYNEQFF
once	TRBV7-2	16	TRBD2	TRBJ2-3	TGTGCCAGCAGCCTGCAGACTAGCGGGGGAACAGATACGCAGTATTTT	CASSLQTSGGTDTQYF
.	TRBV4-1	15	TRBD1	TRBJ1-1	TGCGCCAGCAGCCAAGCGACAGGGATGAACACTGAAGCTTTCTTT	CASSQATGMNTEAFF
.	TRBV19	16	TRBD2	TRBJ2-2	TGTGCCAGTAGTAGCCGGACTAGCGTCTTCACCGGGGAGCTGTTTTTT	CASSSRTSVFTGELFF
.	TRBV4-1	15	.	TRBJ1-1	TGCGCCAGCAGCCAAGGGGGGTTGGGGAACACTGAAGCTTTCTTT	CASSQGGLGNTEAFF
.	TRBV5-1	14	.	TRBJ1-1	TGCGCCAGCAGCTTGAAGATGATGAACACTGAAGCTTTCTTT	CASSLKMMNTEAFF
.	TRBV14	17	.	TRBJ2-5	TGTGCCAGCAGCCAGATGCCAGGGGCCCCGAGAGGGGAGACCCAGTACTTC	CASSQMPGAPRGETQYF
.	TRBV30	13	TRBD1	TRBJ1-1	TGTGCCTGGGACAGGGGGCGCGGGACTGAAGCTTTCTTT	CAWDRGRGTEAFF
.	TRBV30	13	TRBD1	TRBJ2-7	TGTGCCTGGGTGGGACAGGCAGCCTACGAGCAGTACTTC	CAWVGQAAYEQYF
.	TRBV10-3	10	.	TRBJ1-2	TGTGCCACCCAGGGGTATGGCTACACCTTC	CATQGYGYTF
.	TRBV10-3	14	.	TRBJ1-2	TGTGCCTCCGGGCGGGGGGCGGGCAACTATGGCTACACCTTC	CASGRGAGNYGYTF
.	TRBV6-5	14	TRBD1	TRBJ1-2	TGTGCCAGCAGTCCTCGACAGGGCCCTCATGGCTACACCTTC	CASSPRQGPHGYTF
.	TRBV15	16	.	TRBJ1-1	TGTGCCACCAGCAGAGATTACTCACAGGGAGGCACTGAAGCTTTCTTT	CATSRDYSQGGTEAFF
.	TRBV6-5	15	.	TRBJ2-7	TGTGCCAGCAGTTATGGGGCGGGCCTAACCTACGAGCAGTACTTC	CASSYGAGLTYEQYF
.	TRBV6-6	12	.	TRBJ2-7	TGTGCCAGCAGTCTGACTACCTACGAGCAGTACTTC	CASSLTTYEQYF
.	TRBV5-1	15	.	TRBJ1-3	TGCGCCAGCAGCTTGGCACCAGGAAATGGAAACACCATATATTTT	CASSLAPGNGNTIYF
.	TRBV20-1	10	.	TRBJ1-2	TGCAGTGCAACATACTATGGCTACACCTTC	CSATYYGYTF
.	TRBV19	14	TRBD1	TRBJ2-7	TGTGCCAGTAGTATTCAACAGGGGGCGGGGGAGCAGTACTTC	CASSIQQGAGEQYF
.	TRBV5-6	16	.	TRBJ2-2	TGTGCCAGCAGCTCGCCCGGGACTCAGAACACCGGGGAGCTGTTTTTT	CASSSPGTQNTGELFF